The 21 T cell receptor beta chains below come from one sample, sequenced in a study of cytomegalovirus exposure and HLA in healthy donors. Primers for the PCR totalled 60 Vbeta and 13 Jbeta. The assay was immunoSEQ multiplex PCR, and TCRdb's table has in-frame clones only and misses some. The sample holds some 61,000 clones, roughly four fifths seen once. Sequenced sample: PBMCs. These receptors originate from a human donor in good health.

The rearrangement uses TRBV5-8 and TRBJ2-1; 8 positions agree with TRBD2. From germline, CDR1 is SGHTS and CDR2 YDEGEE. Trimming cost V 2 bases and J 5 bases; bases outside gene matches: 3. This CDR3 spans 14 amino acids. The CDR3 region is CASSFGGAHNEQFF. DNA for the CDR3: TGTGCCAGCAGCTTCGGGGGGGCTCACAATGAGCAGTTCTTC.

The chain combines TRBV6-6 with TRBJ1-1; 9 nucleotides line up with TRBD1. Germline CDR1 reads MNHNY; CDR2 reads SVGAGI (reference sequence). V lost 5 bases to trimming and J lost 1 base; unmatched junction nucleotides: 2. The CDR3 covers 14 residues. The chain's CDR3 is CASSGQGPNTEAFF. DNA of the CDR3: TGTGCCAGCAGTGGACAGGGGCCGAACACTGAAGCTTTCTTT.

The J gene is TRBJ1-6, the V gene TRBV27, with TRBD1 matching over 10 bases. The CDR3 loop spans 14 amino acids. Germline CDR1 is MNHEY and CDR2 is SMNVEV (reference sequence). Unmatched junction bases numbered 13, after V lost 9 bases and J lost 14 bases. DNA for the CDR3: TGTGCCAGTGGGACAGGGGATAGGTCATCGTCCCTCCACTTT. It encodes CASGTGDRSSSLHF.

CDR3 sequence: CASSPGQLNSPLHF. The CDR3, as DNA: TGTGCCAGCAGCCCCGGACAGCTTAATTCACCCCTCCACTTT. The chain couples TRBV7-2 to TRBJ1-6; D perhaps matches TRBD1 (6 bases). This CDR3 spans 14 amino acids. The V gene's germline CDR1 is SGHTA and CDR2 FQGNSA. The V end was cut by 5 bases, the J end by 6 bases, with 11 bases between.

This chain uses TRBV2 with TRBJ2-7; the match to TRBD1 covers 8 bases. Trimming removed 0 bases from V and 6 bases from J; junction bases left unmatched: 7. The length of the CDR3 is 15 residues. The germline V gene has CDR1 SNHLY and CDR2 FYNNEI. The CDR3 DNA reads TGTGCCAGCAGTGAAGCCCCCGGACAGGGTGGCGAGCAGTACTTC. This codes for CASSEAPGQGGEQYF.

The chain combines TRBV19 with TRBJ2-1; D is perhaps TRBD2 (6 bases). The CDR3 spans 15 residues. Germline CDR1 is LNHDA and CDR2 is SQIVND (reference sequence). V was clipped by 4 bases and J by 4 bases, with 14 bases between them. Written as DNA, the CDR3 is TGTGCCAGTAGTAATGCCCAGGGACTGTACAATGAGCAGTTCTTC. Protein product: CASSNAQGLYNEQFF.

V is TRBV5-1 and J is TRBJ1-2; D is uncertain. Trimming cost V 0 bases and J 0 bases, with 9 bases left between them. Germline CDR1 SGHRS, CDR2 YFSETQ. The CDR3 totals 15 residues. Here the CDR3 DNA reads TGCGCCAGCAGCTTGGGCGGAAAAGCTAACTATGGCTACACCTTC. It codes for CASSLGGKANYGYTF.

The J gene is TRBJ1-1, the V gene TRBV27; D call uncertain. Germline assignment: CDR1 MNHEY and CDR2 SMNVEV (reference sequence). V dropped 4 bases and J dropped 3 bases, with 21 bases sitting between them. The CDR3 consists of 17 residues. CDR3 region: CASSSRPLGGWYTEAFF. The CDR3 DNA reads TGTGCCAGCAGTTCCAGGCCCCTAGGCGGGTGGTACACTGAAGCTTTCTTT.

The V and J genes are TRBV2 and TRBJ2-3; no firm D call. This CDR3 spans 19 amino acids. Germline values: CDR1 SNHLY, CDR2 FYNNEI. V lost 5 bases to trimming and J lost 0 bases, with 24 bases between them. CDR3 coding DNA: TGTGCCAGCAGTAAGACGTCTAGACCAGCCCGACCTAGCACAGATACGCAGTATTTT. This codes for CASSKTSRPARPSTDTQYF. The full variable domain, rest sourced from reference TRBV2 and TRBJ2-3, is EPEVTQTPSHQVTQMGQEVILRCVPISNHLYFYWYRQILGQKVEFLVSFYNNEISEKSEIFDDQFSVERPDGSNFTLKIRSTKLEDSAMYFCASSKTSRPARPSTDTQYFGPGTRLTVL.

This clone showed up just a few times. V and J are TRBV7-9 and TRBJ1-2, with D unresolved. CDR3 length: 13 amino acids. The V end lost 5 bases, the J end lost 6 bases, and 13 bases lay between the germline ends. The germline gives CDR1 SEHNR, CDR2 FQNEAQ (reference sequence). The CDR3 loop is CASSNTARNGYTF. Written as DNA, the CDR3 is TGTGCCAGCAGCAACACCGCTAGGAATGGCTACACCTTC.

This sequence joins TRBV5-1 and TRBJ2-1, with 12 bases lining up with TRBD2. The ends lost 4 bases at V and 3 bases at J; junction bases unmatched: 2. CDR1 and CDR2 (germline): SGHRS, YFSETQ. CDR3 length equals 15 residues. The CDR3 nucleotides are TGCGCCAGCAGCGCGGGACTAGCGGGCTACAATGAGCAGTTCTTC. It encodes CASSAGLAGYNEQFF.

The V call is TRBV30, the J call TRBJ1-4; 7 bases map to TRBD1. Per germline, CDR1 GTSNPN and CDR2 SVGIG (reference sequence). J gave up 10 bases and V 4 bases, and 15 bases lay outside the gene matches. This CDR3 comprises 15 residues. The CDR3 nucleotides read TGTGCCTGGACAAGACCGGAGACAGGGCTGGCAAAACTGTTTTTT. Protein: CAWTRPETGLAKLFF.

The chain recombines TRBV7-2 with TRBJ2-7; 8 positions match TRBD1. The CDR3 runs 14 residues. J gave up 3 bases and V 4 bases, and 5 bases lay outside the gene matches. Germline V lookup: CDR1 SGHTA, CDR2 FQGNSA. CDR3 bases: TGTGCCAGCAGCTCGTCGACAGGGGACTACGAGCAGTACTTC. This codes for CASSSSTGDYEQYF.

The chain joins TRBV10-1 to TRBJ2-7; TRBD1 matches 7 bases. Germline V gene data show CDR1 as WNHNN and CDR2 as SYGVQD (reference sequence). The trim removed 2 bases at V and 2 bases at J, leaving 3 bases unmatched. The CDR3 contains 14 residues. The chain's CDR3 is CASSEPGQPYEQYF. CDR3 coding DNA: TGCGCCAGCAGTGAGCCGGGACAGCCCTACGAGCAGTACTTC.

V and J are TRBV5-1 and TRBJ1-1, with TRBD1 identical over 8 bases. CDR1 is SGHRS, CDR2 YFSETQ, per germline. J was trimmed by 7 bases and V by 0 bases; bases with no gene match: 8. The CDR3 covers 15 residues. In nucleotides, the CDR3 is TGCGCCAGCAGCTTGGGACAGGGGCCTTCTAGTGAAGCTTTCTTT. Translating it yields CASSLGQGPSSEAFF. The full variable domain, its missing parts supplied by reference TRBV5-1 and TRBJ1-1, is KAGVTQTPRYLIKTRGQQVTLSCSPISGHRSVSWYQQTPGQGLQFLFEYFSETQRNKGNFPGRFSGRQFSNSRSEMNVSTLELGDSALYLCASSLGQGPSSEAFFGQGTRLTVV.

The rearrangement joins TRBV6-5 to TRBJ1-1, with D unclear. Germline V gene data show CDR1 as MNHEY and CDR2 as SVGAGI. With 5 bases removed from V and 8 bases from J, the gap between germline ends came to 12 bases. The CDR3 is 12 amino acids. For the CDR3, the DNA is TGTGCCAGCAGTACACGGACGGGGGAAGCTTTCTTT. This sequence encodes CASSTRTGEAFF.

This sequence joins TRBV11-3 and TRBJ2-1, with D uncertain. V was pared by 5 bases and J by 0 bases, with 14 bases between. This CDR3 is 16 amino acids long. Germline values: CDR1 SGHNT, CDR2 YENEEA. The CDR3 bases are TGTGCCAGCAGCCAAAGATCTAGTTTCTCCTACAATGAGCAGTTCTTC. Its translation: CASSQRSSFSYNEQFF.

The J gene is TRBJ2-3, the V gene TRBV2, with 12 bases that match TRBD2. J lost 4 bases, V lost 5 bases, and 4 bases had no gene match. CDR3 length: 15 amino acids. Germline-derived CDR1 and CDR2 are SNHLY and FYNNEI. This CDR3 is CASSYLAGGADTQYF. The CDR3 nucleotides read TGTGCCAGCAGTTATCTAGCGGGGGGGGCAGATACGCAGTATTTT.

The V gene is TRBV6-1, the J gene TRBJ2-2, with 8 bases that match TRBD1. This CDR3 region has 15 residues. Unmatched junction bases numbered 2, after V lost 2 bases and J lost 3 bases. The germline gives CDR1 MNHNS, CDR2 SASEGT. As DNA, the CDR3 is TGTGCCAGCAGTGAAACAGGGGGTGACACCGGGGAGCTGTTTTTT. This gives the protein CASSETGGDTGELFF.

For the CDR3, the DNA is TGTGCCAGCAGCCCCAGAATTAACACCGGGGAGCTGTTTTTT. It is translated as CASSPRINTGELFF. This chain links TRBV11-3 with TRBJ2-2, with unresolved D. Germline values: CDR1 SGHNT, CDR2 YENEEA. CDR3 length: 14 amino acids. Trimming took 5 bases from V and 2 from J, leaving 9 bases between them.

The CDR3 loop is CASSLQGEYQETQYF. The CDR3 bases are TGTGCCAGCAGCTTACAGGGGGAGTACCAAGAGACCCAGTACTTC. The chain joins TRBV7-2 to TRBJ2-5; 7 bases fit TRBD1. CDR3 size: 15 residues. Germline CDR1 and CDR2: SGHTA and FQGNSA. Losses at the gene ends were 2 bases for V and 0 bases for J; bases not matched to a gene: 3.